This TCR beta chain was retrieved from a study of vaccination and CD4 T cells after COVID-19. Study context: Post-vaccine sample collection happened at a median of approximately 70 days after dose two, ranging 14 to 241. Overlapping spike peptides of SARS-CoV-2, HCoV-NL63, HCoV-OC43 and HCoV-229E were used, and cells were stimulated with them.

Indicated treatment: 10-day PBMC culture with coronavirus spike peptide pools or control peptides (ViraFEST assay). Germline V gene lookup returns CDR1 SNHLY and CDR2 FYNNEI. After removal of 8 bases from V and 3 bases from J, the junction contained 12 bases not matched to a gene. There are 16 residues in the CDR3. A remark on this clonotype: The antigen is undetermined.

Cultured CD4+ T cell DNA was sequenced using the Oncomine TCR Beta short-read assay. In this case, cultured CD4+ T cells provided the extracted genomic DNA. Via MiXCR, TCRdb re-called the PCR reads, giving one row per CDR3 protein. Counted here are around 15,000 distinct CDR3 sequences, 45% to 65% occurring once; the ten biggest clones make up 15% to 20%. The source of this sequence is a human donor who had recovered from COVID-19. Source material: CD4+ T cells from blood, cultured in vitro. This rearrangement joins TRBV2 to TRBJ2-5; 10 nucleotides align to TRBD2. CDR3 amino acids: CASGGASGSGEETQYF. The CDR3 DNA reads TGTGCCAGCGGGGGGGCTAGCGGGAGCGGCGAAGAGACCCAGTACTTC.